The 19 T cell receptor beta chains reported below all come from one sample, sequenced in a study of long-term antiretroviral therapy in people with HIV. Investigators performed immunoSEQ version v3.0 at survey level. The protocol was immunoSEQ multiplex PCR, while the TCRdb copy is restricted to in-frame clones and leaves out a portion. The sample lists under 15,000 clones; roughly 88% were seen once. Specimen: unsorted PBMCs, collected 6.2 years after starting antiretroviral therapy. The origin of the receptors is a man aged 40-55 years with HIV.

This clone is a singleton in its sample. The J gene is TRBJ1-2, the V gene TRBV30, with D possibly TRBD1 on 6 matching bases. CDR3 length: 14 residues. Germline assignment: CDR1 GTSNPN and CDR2 SVGIG (reference sequence). V lost 2 bases and J lost 6, with 16 bases in between. The CDR3 bases are TGTGCCTGGAGTTCCGAGGGGGTTTGGGATGGCTACACCTTC. Its protein product is CAWSSEGVWDGYTF.

J is TRBJ2-7 and V is TRBV4-1, with 8 bases aligning to TRBD2. From germline, CDR1 is MGHRA and CDR2 YSYEKL. Trimming at V came to 1 base and at J to 2 bases, leaving 13 bases not matched to a gene. The CDR3 contains 18 residues. The CDR3 protein is CASSQGPVAGLKTYEQYF. For the CDR3, the DNA is TGCGCCAGCAGCCAAGGTCCTGTAGCGGGATTAAAAACCTACGAGCAGTACTTC.

The CDR3 protein is CASSLRAGLAGEETQYF. The CDR3 DNA is TGTGCCAGCAGTTTGAGGGCGGGACTAGCGGGAGAAGAGACCCAGTACTTC. V gene TRBV27 combines with J gene TRBJ2-5; 14 bases are a match to TRBD2. J lost 3 bases, V lost 3 bases, and 6 bases had no gene match. The CDR3 covers 17 residues. The germline gives CDR1 MNHEY, CDR2 SMNVEV (reference sequence).

This rearrangement joins TRBV18 to TRBJ2-7; 14 bases fit TRBD2. V was clipped by 1 base and J by 2 bases; unmatched bases: 10. There are 19 residues in the CDR3. Per the germline V gene, CDR1 is KGHSH and CDR2 is LQKENI. This chain's CDR3 is CASSPRGQGLAGDTYEQYF. In DNA, the CDR3 is TGTGCCAGCTCACCACGGGGACAGGGACTAGCGGGAGACACCTACGAGCAGTACTTC. The full variable domain, in which reference TRBV18 and TRBJ2-7 provide the parts outside the CDR3, is NAGVMQNPRHLVRRRGQEARLRCSPMKGHSHVYWYRQLPEEGLKFMVYLQKENIIDESGMPKERFSAEFPKEGPSILRIQQVVRGDSAAYFCASSPRGQGLAGDTYEQYFGPGTRLTVT.

The chain combines TRBV7-3 with TRBJ2-2; 8 bases are shared with TRBD2. The trim removed 5 bases at V and 0 bases at J, leaving 14 bases unmatched. This CDR3 has 19 amino acids. In germline, CDR1 is SGHTA, CDR2 FQGTGA. The CDR3 spells CASSPPGTSPLSNTGELFF. DNA of the CDR3: TGTGCCAGCAGCCCACCCGGGACTAGTCCATTGTCGAACACCGGGGAGCTGTTTTTT.

The chain recombines TRBV19 with TRBJ2-1; D is ambiguous. In germline, CDR1 is LNHDA, CDR2 SQIVND (reference sequence). With 2 bases removed from V and 4 bases from J, the gap between germline ends came to 12 bases. The CDR3 has 15 residues. The CDR3 sequence: CASSIMAGEYNEQFF. CDR3 nucleotide sequence: TGTGCCAGTAGTATAATGGCAGGAGAGTACAATGAGCAGTTCTTC.

The chain has TRBV21-1 and TRBJ1-2. TRBV21-1 counts as a pseudogene. The CDR3 is made up of 17 amino acids. The CDR3 reads CASSNEGFLGVNYGYTF. DNA for the CDR3: TGTGCCAGCAGCAACGAGGGGTTTCTGGGGGTTAACTATGGCTACACCTTC.

This sequence joins TRBV18 and TRBJ1-1; D remains unclear. This CDR3 is 15 amino acids long. Germline V gene lookup returns CDR1 KGHSH and CDR2 LQKENI. V was pared by 3 bases and J by 3 bases, with 14 bases between. As DNA, the CDR3 is TGTGCCAGCTCACCGCAGGATTCCTACTACACTGAAGCTTTCTTT. This translates into CASSPQDSYYTEAFF.

The chain joins TRBV6-5 to TRBJ1-1; the D is unclear. The CDR3 is made up of 14 amino acids. Per the germline V gene, CDR1 is MNHEY and CDR2 is SVGAGI. The V end lost 2 bases, the J end lost 3 bases, and 10 bases lay between the germline ends. The CDR3 protein is CASSYSGIDTEAFF. In nucleotides, the CDR3 is TGTGCCAGCAGTTACAGTGGTATAGACACTGAAGCTTTCTTT.

This chain's CDR3 is CASSLAWTSGRFDTQYF. The CDR3 DNA follows: TGTGCCAGCAGCTTAGCGTGGACTAGCGGGAGGTTTGATACGCAGTATTTT. The chain is built from TRBV11-1 and TRBJ2-3, with TRBD2 identical over 14 bases. Trimming took 0 bases from V and 6 from J; bases not matched to a gene: 5. The length of the CDR3 is 17 residues. CDR1 and CDR2 (germline): SGHAT, FQDESV (reference sequence).

The CDR3 loop is CASSSTKGHPIPYNEQFF. The CDR3 coding sequence is TGCGCCAGCAGCTCTACTAAGGGACATCCAATTCCCTACAATGAGCAGTTCTTC. The chain uses TRBV5-1 and TRBJ2-1; TRBD1 might be the D (6 bases). CDR3 size: 18 residues. Trimming removed 3 bases from V and 2 bases from J, with 21 bases in between. CDR1 and CDR2 (germline): SGHRS, YFSETQ.

The chain joins TRBV4-2 to TRBJ2-3; TRBD2 matches at 11 bases. The CDR3 loop spans 18 amino acids. Germline loops: CDR1 LGHNA, CDR2 YNFKEQ. J lost 0 bases, V lost 4 bases, and 9 bases had no gene match. The CDR3 region has the DNA TGTGCCAGCAGCCTTATAGCGGGAGGGCCGGTAAGCACAGATACGCAGTATTTT. This codes for CASSLIAGGPVSTDTQYF.

This clone occurred once. The rearrangement links TRBV4-1 to TRBJ1-1; 7 bases are shared with TRBD1. J lost 7 bases, V lost 5 bases, and 7 bases had no gene match. The germline gives CDR1 MGHRA, CDR2 YSYEKL. The CDR3 is 13 amino acids. This CDR3 reads CASSETGVGEAFF. For the CDR3, the DNA is TGCGCCAGCAGCGAAACAGGGGTTGGTGAAGCTTTCTTT.

V is TRBV15 and J is TRBJ1-2, with D perhaps matching TRBD1 (6 bases). There are 13 residues in the CDR3. Germline lookup yields CDR1 LNHNV and CDR2 YYDKDF (reference sequence). The ends were cut back, 0 bases at V and 7 bases at J, with 9 bases in the middle. CDR3 sequence (DNA): TGTGCCACCAGCAGAGATCTACAGGGTGGCTACACCTTC. As protein: CATSRDLQGGYTF.

The V call is TRBV27, the J call TRBJ2-2, with TRBD2 matching 14 bases. Trimming took 4 bases from V and 4 from J; bases not matched to a gene: 5. The CDR3 extends over 17 amino acids. CDR1 MNHEY and CDR2 SMNVEV come from the germline V gene (reference sequence). CDR3 in DNA: TGTGCCAGCAGTTCCTCCGGGACTAGCGGGAGCACCGGGGAGCTGTTTTTT. Translating it yields CASSSSGTSGSTGELFF.

Written as DNA, the CDR3 is TGTGCCACCAGCTTGAGCGGCTCCTACAATGAGCAGTTCTTC. This encodes CATSLSGSYNEQFF. The chain uses TRBV15 and TRBJ2-1, with D maybe TRBD2 (5 bases). The V end lost 5 bases, the J end lost 0 bases, and 8 bases lay between the germline ends. This CDR3 has 14 residues. Germline V CDR1 and CDR2: LNHNV, YYDKDF (reference sequence).

This chain joins TRBV15 and TRBJ1-3, with 7 bases that match TRBD1. In germline, CDR1 is LNHNV, CDR2 YYDKDF (reference sequence). With 3 bases clipped from V and 8 bases from J, the junction kept 4 bases outside the gene matches. The length of the CDR3 is 13 residues. The CDR3 nucleotides read TGTGCCACCAGCAGGACAGGGTGGGACACCATATATTTT. Translated: CATSRTGWDTIYF.

This clone has a handful of counts. The V and J genes are TRBV5-6 and TRBJ2-6; D unclear. V dropped 6 bases and J dropped 0 bases, with 7 bases sitting between them. The CDR3 is 14 residues long. Looked up from germline, CDR1 is SGHDT and CDR2 is YYEEEE. CDR3 sequence reads: CASNTVSGANVLTF. The CDR3 region has the DNA TGTGCCAGCAATACCGTCTCTGGGGCCAACGTCCTGACTTTC.

In regard to this clone: This sample includes further DNA sequences coding for the same CDR3. V gene TRBV27 combines with J gene TRBJ2-1; D is perhaps TRBD2 (6 bases). The CDR3 spans 12 residues. V was trimmed by 10 bases and J by 6 bases, leaving 13 bases between them. Germline V gene data show CDR1 as MNHEY and CDR2 as SMNVEV (reference sequence). CDR3 DNA sequence: TGTGCCACCTCCCGGGGGAGCAATGAGCAGTTCTTC. Translating gives CATSRGSNEQFF.